Listed here are 5 T cell receptor beta chains from one sample, sequenced in a study of blood T cell repertoires in COVID-19. Profiling relied on immunoSEQ multiplex PCR, and the TCRdb table lists in-frame clones only, not all of them. Of a few hundred thousand clones in the sample, about 89% were seen once. The sequenced material came from peripheral blood. The origin of the receptors is an older woman with acute or convalescent COVID-19.

This clone has only a few counts. The rearrangement links TRBV19 to TRBJ1-6; D is perhaps TRBD1 (6 bases). The CDR3 covers 13 residues. V was cut by 5 bases and J by 13 bases, with 15 bases left in between. Germline values: CDR1 LNHDA, CDR2 SQIVND (reference sequence). For the CDR3, the DNA is TGTGCCAGTAGTCTCGGGGGGCAGTGGCCCCTCCACTTT. This sequence encodes CASSLGGQWPLHF.

This clone was observed a single time. This chain uses TRBV18 with TRBJ2-1, with 8 bases that match TRBD1. The V segment lost 4 bases and the J segment 7 bases; nucleotides outside the gene matches: 12. The germline CDR1 and CDR2 sequences are KGHSH and LQKENI. The CDR3 has 16 amino acids. The CDR3 coding sequence is TGTGCCAGCTCACTACGACAGGGGTTAATGTCGAATGAGCAGTTCTTC. It translates to CASSLRQGLMSNEQFF.

The V call is TRBV6-2 or TRBV6-3, the J call TRBJ1-1; 7 bases fit TRBD1. The V and J ends lost 5 bases and 3 bases, in that order; junction bases with no gene match: 9. CDR1 is MNHEY and CDR2 is SVGEGT in the germline V gene. The length of the CDR3 is 15 residues. CDR3 loop: CASSTRAGGDTEAFF. The CDR3 DNA is TGTGCCAGCAGTACGCGCGCAGGGGGTGACACTGAAGCTTTCTTT.

About this clone: This specimen includes other DNA sequences encoding the same CDR3. This sequence joins TRBV5-1 and TRBJ1-4; weak D call: TRBD1 (6 bases). This CDR3 is built from 14 residues. Germline CDR1 is SGHRS and CDR2 is YFSETQ. V lost 0 bases and J 8 bases, leaving 11 bases between the germline ends. The CDR3 reads CASSLGGRGEKLFF. The CDR3 DNA sequence: TGCGCCAGCAGCTTGGGGGGGCGTGGGGAAAAACTGTTTTTT.

This sequence joins TRBV30 and TRBJ2-6; the D is unclear. Germline assignment: CDR1 GTSNPN and CDR2 SVGIG (reference sequence). Trimming took 0 bases from V and 0 from J, leaving 6 bases between them. CDR3 length: 15 residues. The CDR3 nucleotides read TGTGCCTGGAGTGTATCCCTCTCTGGGGCCAACGTCCTGACTTTC. It specifies CAWSVSLSGANVLTF.